This is a list of T cell receptor beta chains from one sample in a study of spatial heterogeneity in lung cancer. TCRdb reanalysed the 5' RACE reads using MiXCR and keeps one entry per CDR3 protein. Seen here are some 9,800 distinct CDR3 sequences, over 6% observed once, and the top ten hold 10%. The material was lung tumor tissue, obtained at surgery. These receptors originate from a male donor with early-stage non-small cell lung cancer. Both conserved end residues are part of each CDR3. D genes are given only for firm matches. Clone size is stated in some rows and not others, as once, few, many or a class when expanded.

cdr3_length,v_call,j_call,clone_size,d_call,cdr3_nt,cdr3_aa
21,TRBV6-6,TRBJ1-4,many,-,TGTGCCAGCAGTTACTCGAGGGGCAACGGACCGGGGGTCCGTATGGATGAAAAACTGTTTTTT,CASSYSRGNGPGVRMDEKLFF
11,TRBV20-1,TRBJ2-4,medium-sized,-,TGCAGTGCTACCGACGGGGCCATTCAGTACTTC,CSATDGAIQYF
14,TRBV20-1,TRBJ2-5,many,-,TGCAGTGCTAGAGATTGGGACTGGACGGGGACCCAGTACTTC,CSARDWDWTGTQYF
15,TRBV11-2,TRBJ2-3,many,-,TGTGCCAGCAGCTTAGACGGGGGCGCGACAGATACGCAGTATTTT,CASSLDGGATDTQYF
13,TRBV20-1,TRBJ1-1,many,-,TGCAGTGCTGAGATTCACCTGGACACTGAAGCTTTCTTT,CSAEIHLDTEAFF
11,TRBV10-3,TRBJ2-4,many,-,TGTGCCATCAGCAACTTAGACATTCAGTACTTC,CAISNLDIQYF
12,TRBV12-5,TRBJ2-7,many,-,TGTGCTAGTGGTTCGTCTATGGGGGAGCAGTACTTC,CASGSSMGEQYF
15,TRBV30,TRBJ1-1,many,TRBD1,TGTGCCTGGAGTAAGGGGGACAGGTCGAACACTGAAGCTTTCTTT,CAWSKGDRSNTEAFF
14,TRBV7-2,TRBJ2-3,many,-,TGTGCCAGCAGCCGAGACGGACGCACAGATACGCAGTATTTT,CASSRDGRTDTQYF
14,TRBV5-1,TRBJ1-1,many,TRBD1,TGCGCCAGCAGCTTATTTCAGGGGGCCACTGAAGCTTTCTTT,CASSLFQGATEAFF
15,TRBV7-8,TRBJ2-1,many,TRBD1,TGTGCCAGCAGCTCGACAGGGGAGGCCTACAATGAGCAGTTCTTC,CASSSTGEAYNEQFF
13,TRBV7-3,TRBJ2-1,many,-,TGTGCCAGCAGCTTTGTAGGGGACAATGAGCAGTTCTTC,CASSFVGDNEQFF
13,TRBV6-5,TRBJ1-5,many,-,TGTGCCAGCAGTTACCAGGGAAATCAGCCCCAGCATTTT,CASSYQGNQPQHF
16,TRBV7-2,TRBJ2-3,many,-,TGTGCCAGCAGCTTTATGGCACTCACTAGCACAGATACGCAGTATTTT,CASSFMALTSTDTQYF
14,TRBV5-1,TRBJ2-7,many,-,TGCGCCAGCAGCTTGGACGGGGGCGTGTACGAGCAGTACTTC,CASSLDGGVYEQYF
16,TRBV4-2,TRBJ2-2,-,TRBD2,TGTGCCAGCAGCCAAGTAAGCGGGAGCGTCACCGGGGAGCTGTTTTTT,CASSQVSGSVTGELFF
13,TRBV28,TRBJ2-7,many,TRBD1,TGTGCCAGCGTGACAGGGTCCACCTACGAGCAGTACTTC,CASVTGSTYEQYF
16,TRBV7-8,TRBJ2-7,many,-,TGTGCCAGCAGCTTACGGTCAACGAAGAGCTCCTACGAGCAGTACTTC,CASSLRSTKSSYEQYF
17,TRBV6-1,TRBJ1-3,medium-sized,-,TGTGCCAGCAGTGAACTGAGGGGATCCCCCTCTGGAAACACCATATATTTT,CASSELRGSPSGNTIYF
13,TRBV20-1,TRBJ1-2,large,-,TGCAGTGCTAGCGCCGGGACTGGCTATGGCTACACCTTC,CSASAGTGYGYTF
15,TRBV14,TRBJ2-5,many,-,TGTGCCAGCAGCCAAGGGTTGGTGAGCCAAGAGACCCAGTACTTC,CASSQGLVSQETQYF
16,TRBV7-2,TRBJ1-3,many,-,TGTGCCAGCAGCTTATCTCACCGCCCGGCGGGAAACACCATATATTTT,CASSLSHRPAGNTIYF
15,TRBV20-1,TRBJ1-3,many,-,TGCAGTGCTAGGGCTGACAGGCGTTCTGGAAACACCATATATTTT,CSARADRRSGNTIYF
13,TRBV10-3,TRBJ2-1,many,-,TGTGCCATCAGTGAGTCTTGGGTTGATGAGCAGTTCTTC,CAISESWVDEQFF
16,TRBV20-1,TRBJ2-7,large,-,TGCAGTGCTACTCCTTCCGGGACACCCTATTCCTACGAGCAGTACTTC,CSATPSGTPYSYEQYF
14,TRBV10-3,TRBJ1-5,large,-,TGTGCCATCAGCGACTACAGCCTAAATCAGCCCCAGCATTTT,CAISDYSLNQPQHF
14,TRBV30,TRBJ1-5,-,-,TGTGCCTGGAGCGGGGGGAGGAGCAATCAGCCCCAGCATTTT,CAWSGGRSNQPQHF
15,TRBV2,TRBJ1-4,many,TRBD1,TGTGCCAGCAGCCGGGACAGGGCTCCTAATGAAAAACTGTTTTTT,CASSRDRAPNEKLFF
15,TRBV20-1,TRBJ2-3,many,-,TGCAGTGCTAGAGAGGCTAGTGGGTTTACAGATACGCAGTATTTT,CSAREASGFTDTQYF
15,TRBV5-8,TRBJ2-3,-,TRBD2,TGTGCCAGCAGTCCCGGACTAGCGGGACGAGATACGCAGTATTTT,CASSPGLAGRDTQYF
14,TRBV6-5,TRBJ1-1,many,-,TGTGCCAGCAGTTTAGGGGCTTTGAACACTGAAGCTTTCTTT,CASSLGALNTEAFF
15,TRBV20-1,TRBJ2-3,many,TRBD2,TGCAGTGCTAGAGCTAGCGGGGGCCGCACAGATACGCAGTATTTT,CSARASGGRTDTQYF
16,TRBV5-6,TRBJ2-4,many,TRBD1,TGTGCCAGCAGCTGGGATATGGACAGGTTCAAAAACATTCAGTACTTC,CASSWDMDRFKNIQYF
14,TRBV30,TRBJ1-5,many,-,TGTGCCTGGAGGGGGACGAATAGCAATCAGCCCCAGCATTTT,CAWRGTNSNQPQHF
14,TRBV6-5,TRBJ1-1,-,-,TGTGCCAGCAGTTCGACCCCCGAGGGCACTGAAGCTTTCTTT,CASSSTPEGTEAFF
13,TRBV24-1,TRBJ1-2,many,TRBD1,TGTGCCACCAGAGACAGGGATGGCTATGGCTACACCTTC,CATRDRDGYGYTF
11,TRBV6-1,TRBJ1-5,many,-,TGTGCCAGCAGTGGGGATCAGCCCCAGCATTTT,CASSGDQPQHF
12,TRBV28,TRBJ1-1,many,-,TGTGCCAGCATTCTACAGGGCACTGAAGCTTTCTTT,CASILQGTEAFF
15,TRBV7-6,TRBJ1-6,many,-,TGTGCCAGCAGCTCCCGGGACATGGGTAATTCACCCCTCCACTTT,CASSSRDMGNSPLHF
16,TRBV12-5,TRBJ1-5,many,-,TGTGCTAGTGGTTTTGAGGACACCTATAGCAATCAGCCCCAGCATTTT,CASGFEDTYSNQPQHF
13,TRBV20-1,TRBJ2-3,medium-sized,-,TGCAGTGCTAGTGTGGGAATTGCAGATACGCAGTATTTT,CSASVGIADTQYF
14,TRBV10-1,TRBJ2-5,many,TRBD2,TGCGCCAGCAGTCTAGCGGGGGAAATGGAGACCCAGTACTTC,CASSLAGEMETQYF
15,TRBV20-1,TRBJ2-1,few,TRBD1,TGCAGTGCTAGGAAGGGACAGGGTATCTTTGATGAGCAGTTCTTC,CSARKGQGIFDEQFF